This T cell receptor beta chain is from a study of control samples from healthy donors and cancer patients. The CDR3 is 13 amino acids. The ends were cut back, 2 bases at V and 4 bases at J, with 7 bases in the middle. Germline V CDR1 and CDR2: SGHTS, YDEGEE. This clone was counted a few times. Only in-frame clones appear in the TCRdb table, and some are missing; sequencing was by immunoSEQ multiplex PCR. The sample gives 150,000 to 200,000 clones, 94% of which show up once; 1.3% is in the top ten. The receptor comes from a young woman in good health. The specimen sequenced was blood. The chain has TRBV5-8 and TRBJ1-5; possibly TRBD1 for D (6 bases). CDR3 amino acids: CASSFQGNQPQHF. CDR3 nucleotide sequence: TGTGCCAGCAGCTTTCAGGGGAATCAGCCCCAGCATTTT.